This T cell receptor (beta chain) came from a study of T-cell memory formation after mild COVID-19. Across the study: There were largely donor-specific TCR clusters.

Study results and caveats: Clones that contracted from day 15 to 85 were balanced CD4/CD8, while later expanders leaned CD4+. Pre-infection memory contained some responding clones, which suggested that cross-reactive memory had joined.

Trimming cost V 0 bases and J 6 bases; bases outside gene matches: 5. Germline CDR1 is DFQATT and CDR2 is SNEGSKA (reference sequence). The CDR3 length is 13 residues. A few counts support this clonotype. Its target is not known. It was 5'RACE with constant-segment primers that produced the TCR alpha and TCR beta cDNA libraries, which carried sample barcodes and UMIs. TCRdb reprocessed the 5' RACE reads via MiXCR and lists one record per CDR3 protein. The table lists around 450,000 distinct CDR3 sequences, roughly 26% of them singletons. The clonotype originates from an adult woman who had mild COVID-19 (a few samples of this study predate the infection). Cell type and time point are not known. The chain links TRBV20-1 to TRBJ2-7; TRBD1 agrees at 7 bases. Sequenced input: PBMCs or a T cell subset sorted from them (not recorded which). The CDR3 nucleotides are TGCAGTGCTAGAGACTGGACAGGTTCCGAGCAGTACTTC. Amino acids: CSARDWTGSEQYF.